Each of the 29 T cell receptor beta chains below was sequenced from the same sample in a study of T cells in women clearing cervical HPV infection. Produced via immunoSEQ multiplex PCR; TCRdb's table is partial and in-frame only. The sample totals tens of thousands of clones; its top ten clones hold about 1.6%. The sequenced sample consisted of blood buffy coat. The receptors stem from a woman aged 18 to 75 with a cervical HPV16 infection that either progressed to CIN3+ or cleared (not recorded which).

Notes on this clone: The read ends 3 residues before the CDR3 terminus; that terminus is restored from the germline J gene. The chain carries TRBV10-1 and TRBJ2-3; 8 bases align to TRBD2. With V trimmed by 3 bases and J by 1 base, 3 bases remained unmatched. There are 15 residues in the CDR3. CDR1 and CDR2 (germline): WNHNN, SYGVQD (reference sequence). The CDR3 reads CASSEREGGTDTQYF. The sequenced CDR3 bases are TGCGCCAGCAGTGAACGGGAGGGGGGCACAGATACG.

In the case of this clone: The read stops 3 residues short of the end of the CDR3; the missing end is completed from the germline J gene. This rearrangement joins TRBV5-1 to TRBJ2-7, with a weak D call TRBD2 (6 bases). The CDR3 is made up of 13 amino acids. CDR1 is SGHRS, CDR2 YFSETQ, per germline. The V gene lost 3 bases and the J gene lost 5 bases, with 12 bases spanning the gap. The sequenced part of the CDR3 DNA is TGCGCCAGCAGCTACGGGGGAACCGACGAG. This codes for CASSYGGTDE. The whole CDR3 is CASSYGGTDEQYF.

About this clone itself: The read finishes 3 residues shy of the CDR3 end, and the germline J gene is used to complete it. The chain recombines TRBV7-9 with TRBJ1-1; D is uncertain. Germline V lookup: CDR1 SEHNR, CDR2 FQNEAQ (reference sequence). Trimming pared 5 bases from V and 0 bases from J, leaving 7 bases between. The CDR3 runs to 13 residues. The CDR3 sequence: CASSPFLNTEAFF. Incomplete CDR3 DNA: TGTGCCAGCAGCCCTTTCTTGAACACTGAA.

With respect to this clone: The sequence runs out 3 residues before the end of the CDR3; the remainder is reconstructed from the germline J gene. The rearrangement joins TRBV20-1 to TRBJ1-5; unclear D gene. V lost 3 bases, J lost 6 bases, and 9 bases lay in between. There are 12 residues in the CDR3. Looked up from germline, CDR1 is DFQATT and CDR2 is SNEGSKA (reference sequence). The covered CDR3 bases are TGCAGTGCTAGCCCGGCGGGTCAGCCC. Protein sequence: CSASPAGQP. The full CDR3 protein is CSASPAGQPQHF.

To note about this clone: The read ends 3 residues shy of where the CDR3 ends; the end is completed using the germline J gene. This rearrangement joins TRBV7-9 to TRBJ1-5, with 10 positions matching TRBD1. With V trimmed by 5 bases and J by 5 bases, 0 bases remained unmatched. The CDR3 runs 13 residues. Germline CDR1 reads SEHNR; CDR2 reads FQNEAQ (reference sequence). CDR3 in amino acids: CASSGTGDQPQHF. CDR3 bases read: TGTGCCAGCAGCGGGACAGGGGATCAGCCC.

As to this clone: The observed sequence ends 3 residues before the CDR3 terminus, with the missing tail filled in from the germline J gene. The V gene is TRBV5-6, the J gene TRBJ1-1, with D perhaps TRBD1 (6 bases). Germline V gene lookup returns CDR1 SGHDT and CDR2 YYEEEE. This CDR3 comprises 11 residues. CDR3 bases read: TGTGCCAGCAGTTTTGACAGGGAA. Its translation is CASSFDRE. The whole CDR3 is CASSFDREAFF.

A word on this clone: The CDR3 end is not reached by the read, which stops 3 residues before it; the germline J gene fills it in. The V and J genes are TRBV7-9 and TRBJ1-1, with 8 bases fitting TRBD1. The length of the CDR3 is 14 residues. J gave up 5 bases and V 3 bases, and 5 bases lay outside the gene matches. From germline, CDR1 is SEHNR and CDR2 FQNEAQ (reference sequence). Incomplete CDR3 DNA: TGTGCCAGCAGCTTCAAACAGGGGGGGACTGAA. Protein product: CASSFKQGGTE. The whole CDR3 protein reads CASSFKQGGTEAFF.

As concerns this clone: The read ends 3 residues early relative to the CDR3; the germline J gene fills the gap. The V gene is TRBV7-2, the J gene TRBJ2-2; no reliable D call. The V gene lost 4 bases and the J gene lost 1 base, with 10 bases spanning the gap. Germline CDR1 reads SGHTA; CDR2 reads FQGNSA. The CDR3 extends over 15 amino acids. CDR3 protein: CASSSIPGNTGELFF. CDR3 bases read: TGTGCCAGCAGCTCGATACCCGGGAACACCGGGGAG.

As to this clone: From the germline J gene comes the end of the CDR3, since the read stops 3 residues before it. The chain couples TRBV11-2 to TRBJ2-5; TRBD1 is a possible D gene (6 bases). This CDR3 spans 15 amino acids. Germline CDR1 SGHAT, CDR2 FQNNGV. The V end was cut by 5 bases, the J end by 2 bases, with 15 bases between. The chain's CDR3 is CASSPTGTIQETQYF. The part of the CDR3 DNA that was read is TGTGCCAGCAGCCCTACTGGGACAATTCAAGAGACC.

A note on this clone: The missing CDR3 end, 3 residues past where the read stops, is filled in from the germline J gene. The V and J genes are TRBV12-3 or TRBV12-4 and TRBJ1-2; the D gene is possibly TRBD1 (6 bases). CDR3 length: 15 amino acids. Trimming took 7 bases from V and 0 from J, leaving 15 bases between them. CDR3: CASKLGAAANYGYTF. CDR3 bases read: TGTGCCAGCAAATTGGGGGCAGCAGCTAACTATGGC.

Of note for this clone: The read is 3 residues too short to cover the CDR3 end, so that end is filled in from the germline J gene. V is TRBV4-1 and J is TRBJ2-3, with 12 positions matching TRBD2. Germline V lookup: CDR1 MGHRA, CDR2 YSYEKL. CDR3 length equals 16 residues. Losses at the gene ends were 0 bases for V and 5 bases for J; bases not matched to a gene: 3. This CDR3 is CASSQEPSGREDTQYF. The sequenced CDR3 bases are TGCGCCAGCAGCCAAGAGCCTAGCGGGAGGGAAGATACG.

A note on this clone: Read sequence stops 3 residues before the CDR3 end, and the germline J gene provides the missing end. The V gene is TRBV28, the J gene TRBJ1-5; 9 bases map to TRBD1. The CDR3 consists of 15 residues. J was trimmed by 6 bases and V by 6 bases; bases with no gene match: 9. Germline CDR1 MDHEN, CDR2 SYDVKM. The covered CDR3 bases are TGTGCCAGCAGACAAACAGGGGGCGCGGGTCAGCCC. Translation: CASRQTGGAGQP. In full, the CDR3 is CASRQTGGAGQPQHF.

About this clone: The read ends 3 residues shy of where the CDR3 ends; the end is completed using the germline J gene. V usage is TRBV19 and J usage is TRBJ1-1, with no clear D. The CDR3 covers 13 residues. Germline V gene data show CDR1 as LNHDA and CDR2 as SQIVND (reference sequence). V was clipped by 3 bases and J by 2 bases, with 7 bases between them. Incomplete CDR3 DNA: TGTGCCAGTAGTATTAGCACTAACACTGAA. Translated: CASSISTNTE. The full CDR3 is CASSISTNTEAFF.

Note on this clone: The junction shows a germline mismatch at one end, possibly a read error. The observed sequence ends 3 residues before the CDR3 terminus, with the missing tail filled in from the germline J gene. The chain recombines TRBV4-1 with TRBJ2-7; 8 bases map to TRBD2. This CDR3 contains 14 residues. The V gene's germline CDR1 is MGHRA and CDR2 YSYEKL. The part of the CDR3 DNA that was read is TGCGCCAGCAACCAAACGGGACTAGTAGACGAG. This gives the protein CASNQTGLVDE. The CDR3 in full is CASNQTGLVDEQYF.

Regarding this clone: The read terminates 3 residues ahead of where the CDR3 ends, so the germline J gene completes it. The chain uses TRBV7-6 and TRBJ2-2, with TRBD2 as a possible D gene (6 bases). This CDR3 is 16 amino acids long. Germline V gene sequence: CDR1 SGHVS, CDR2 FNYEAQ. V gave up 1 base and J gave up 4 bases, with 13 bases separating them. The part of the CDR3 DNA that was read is TGTGCCAGCAGCTTAGGAGGCGGACTAACCACCGGGGAG. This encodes CASSLGGGLTTGE. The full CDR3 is CASSLGGGLTTGELFF.

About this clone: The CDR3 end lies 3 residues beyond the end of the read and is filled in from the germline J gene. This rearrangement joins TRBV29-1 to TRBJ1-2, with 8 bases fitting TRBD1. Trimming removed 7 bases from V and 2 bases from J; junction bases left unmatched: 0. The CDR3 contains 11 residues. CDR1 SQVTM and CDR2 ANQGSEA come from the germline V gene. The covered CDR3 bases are TGCAGCGGACAGGGGAACTATGGC. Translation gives CSGQGNYG. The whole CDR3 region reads CSGQGNYGYTF. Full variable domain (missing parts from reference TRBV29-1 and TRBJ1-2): SAVISQKPSRDICQRGTSLTIQCQVDSQVTMMFWYRQQPGQSLTLIATANQGSEATYESGFVIDKFPISRPNLTFSTLTVSNMSPEDSSIYLCSGQGNYGYTFGSGTRLTVV.

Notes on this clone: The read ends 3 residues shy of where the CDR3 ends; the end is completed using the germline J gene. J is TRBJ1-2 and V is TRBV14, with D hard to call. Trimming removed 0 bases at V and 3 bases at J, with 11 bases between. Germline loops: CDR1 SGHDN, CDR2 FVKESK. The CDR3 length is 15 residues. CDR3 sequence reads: CASSQDASFHYGYTF. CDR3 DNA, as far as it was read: TGTGCCAGCAGCCAAGATGCCAGTTTCCACTATGGC. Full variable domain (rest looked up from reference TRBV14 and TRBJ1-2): EAGVTQFPSHSVIEKGQTVTLRCDPISGHDNLYWYRRVMGKEIKFLLHFVKESKQDESGMPNNRFLAERTGGTYSTLKVQPAELEDSGVYFCASSQDASFHYGYTFGSGTRLTVV.

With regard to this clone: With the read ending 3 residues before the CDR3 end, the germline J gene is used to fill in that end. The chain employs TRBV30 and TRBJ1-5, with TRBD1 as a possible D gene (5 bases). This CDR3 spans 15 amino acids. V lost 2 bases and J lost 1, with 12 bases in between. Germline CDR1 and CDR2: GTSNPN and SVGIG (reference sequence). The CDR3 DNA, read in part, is TGTGCCTGGAGTTCAGGGATCTTGAGCAATCAGCCC. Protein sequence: CAWSSGILSNQP. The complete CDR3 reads CAWSSGILSNQPQHF.

CDR3 DNA (partial): TGCAGTGCTAGGCTTGGCCAGACC. Translating it yields CSARLGQT. The CDR3 as a whole reads CSARLGQTQYF. The chain has TRBV20-1 and TRBJ2-5; D remains ambiguous. The read falls 3 residues short of the CDR3 end, and the missing part is taken from the germline J gene. The V gene's germline CDR1 is DFQATT and CDR2 SNEGSKA (reference sequence). Trimming removed 3 bases from V and 6 bases from J, with 8 bases in between. The CDR3 totals 11 residues.

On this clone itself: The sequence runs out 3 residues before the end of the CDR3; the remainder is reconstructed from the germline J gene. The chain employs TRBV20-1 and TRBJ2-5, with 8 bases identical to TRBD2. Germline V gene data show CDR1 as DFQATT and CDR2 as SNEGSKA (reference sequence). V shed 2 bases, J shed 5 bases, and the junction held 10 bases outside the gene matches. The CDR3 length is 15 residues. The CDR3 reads CSARSRGAQSETQYF. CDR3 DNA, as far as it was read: TGCAGTGCTAGATCGCGGGGGGCACAATCCGAGACC.

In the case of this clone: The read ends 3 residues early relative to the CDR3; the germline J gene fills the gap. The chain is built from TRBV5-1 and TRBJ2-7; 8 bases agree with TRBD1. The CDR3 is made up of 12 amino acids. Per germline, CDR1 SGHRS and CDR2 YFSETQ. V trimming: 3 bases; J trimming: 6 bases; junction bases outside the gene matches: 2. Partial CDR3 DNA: TGCGCCAGCAGCTCGACAGGGGCCGAG. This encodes CASSSTGAE. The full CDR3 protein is CASSSTGAEQYF.

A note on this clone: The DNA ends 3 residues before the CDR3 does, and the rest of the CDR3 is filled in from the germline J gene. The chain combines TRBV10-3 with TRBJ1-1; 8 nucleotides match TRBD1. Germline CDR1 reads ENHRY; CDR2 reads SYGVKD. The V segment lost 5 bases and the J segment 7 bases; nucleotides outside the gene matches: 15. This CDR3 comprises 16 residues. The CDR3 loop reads CAISTIPGTGGFEAFF. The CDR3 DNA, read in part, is TGTGCCATCAGTACCATCCCTGGGACAGGTGGTTTTGAA.

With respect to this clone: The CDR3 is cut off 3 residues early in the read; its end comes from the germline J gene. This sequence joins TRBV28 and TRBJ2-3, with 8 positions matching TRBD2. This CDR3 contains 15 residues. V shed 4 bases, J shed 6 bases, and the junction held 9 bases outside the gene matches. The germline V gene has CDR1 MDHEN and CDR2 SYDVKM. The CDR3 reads CASSSSKREPDTQYF. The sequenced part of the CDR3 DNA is TGTGCCAGCAGTTCGTCCAAGCGGGAGCCCGATACG. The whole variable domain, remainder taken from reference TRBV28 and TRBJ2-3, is DVKVTQSSRYLVKRTGEKVFLECVQDMDHENMFWYRQDPGLGLRLIYFSYDVKMKEKGDIPEGYSVSREKKERFSLILESASTNQTSMYLCASSSSKREPDTQYFGPGTRLTVL.

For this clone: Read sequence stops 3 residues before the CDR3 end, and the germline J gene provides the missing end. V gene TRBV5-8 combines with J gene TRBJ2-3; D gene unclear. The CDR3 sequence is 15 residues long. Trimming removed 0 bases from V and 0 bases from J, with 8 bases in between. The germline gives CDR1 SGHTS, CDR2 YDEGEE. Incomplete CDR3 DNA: TGTGCCAGCAGCTTGGACAGCTTTAGCACAGATACG. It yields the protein CASSLDSFSTDT. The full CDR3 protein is CASSLDSFSTDTQYF.

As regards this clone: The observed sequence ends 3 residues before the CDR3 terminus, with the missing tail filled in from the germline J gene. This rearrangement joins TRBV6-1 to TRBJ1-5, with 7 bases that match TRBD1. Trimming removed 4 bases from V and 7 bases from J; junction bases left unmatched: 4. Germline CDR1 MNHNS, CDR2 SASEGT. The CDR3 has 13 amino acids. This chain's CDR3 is CASSAGGRQPQHF. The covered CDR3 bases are TGTGCCAGCAGTGCAGGGGGACGGCAGCCC.

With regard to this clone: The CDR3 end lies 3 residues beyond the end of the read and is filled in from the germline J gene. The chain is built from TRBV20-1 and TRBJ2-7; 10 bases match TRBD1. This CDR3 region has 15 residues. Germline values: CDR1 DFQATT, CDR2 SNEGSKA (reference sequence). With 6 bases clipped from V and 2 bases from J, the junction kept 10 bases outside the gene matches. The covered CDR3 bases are TGCAGTGCCGAAACCGGGACAGGGGAAGCCTACGAG. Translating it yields CSAETGTGEAYE. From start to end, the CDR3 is CSAETGTGEAYEQYF.

CDR3 amino acids: CASSLSKGYHNEQFF. Partial CDR3 DNA: TGTGCCAGCAGCTTAAGTAAGGGGTACCACAATGAG. The chain employs TRBV5-4 and TRBJ2-1; TRBD1 is a possible D gene (5 bases). The read is 3 residues too short to cover the CDR3 end, so that end is filled in from the germline J gene. The germline CDR1 and CDR2 sequences are SGHNT and YYREEE (reference sequence). V was clipped by 2 bases and J by 5 bases, with 14 bases between them. This CDR3 contains 15 residues.

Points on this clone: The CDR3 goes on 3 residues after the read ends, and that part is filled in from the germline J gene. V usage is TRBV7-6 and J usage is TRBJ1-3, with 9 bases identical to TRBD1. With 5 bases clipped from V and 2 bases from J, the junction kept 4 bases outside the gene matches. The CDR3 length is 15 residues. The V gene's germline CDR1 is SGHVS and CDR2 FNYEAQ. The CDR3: CASSLQGATGNTIYF. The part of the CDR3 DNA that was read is TGTGCCAGCAGCCTACAGGGGGCAACTGGAAACACC.

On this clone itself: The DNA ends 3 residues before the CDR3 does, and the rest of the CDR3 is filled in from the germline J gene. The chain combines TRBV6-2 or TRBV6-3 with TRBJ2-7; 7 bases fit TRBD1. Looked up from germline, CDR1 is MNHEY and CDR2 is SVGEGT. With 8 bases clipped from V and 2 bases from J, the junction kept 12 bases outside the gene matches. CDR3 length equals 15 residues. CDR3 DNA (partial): TGTGCCAGCGGGACGTCACAGGGGCTCACCTACGAG. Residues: CASGTSQGLTYE. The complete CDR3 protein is CASGTSQGLTYEQYF.